Following are 16 T cell receptor beta chains from one sample sequenced in a study of T cell responses to AZD1222 COVID-19 vaccine. Sequencing was performed with immunoSEQ multiplex PCR; in TCRdb, only in-frame clones are kept and a portion is missing. The sample has 100,000 or so clones, roughly 86% seen once. Sequences were derived from peripheral blood, sampled on day 0 of AZD1222 vaccination. The receptors originated from an adult in good health.

The J gene is TRBJ1-1, the V gene TRBV11-2; perhaps TRBD1 as D (5 bases). Trimming removed 6 bases at V and 4 bases at J, with 15 bases between. The germline V gene encodes CDR1 SGHAT and CDR2 FQNNGV. The length of the CDR3 is 14 residues. The CDR3 spells CASRRVAGPTEAFF. DNA of the CDR3: TGTGCCAGCAGAAGAGTCGCGGGGCCCACTGAAGCTTTCTTT.

The V call is TRBV5-1, the J call TRBJ1-5; D is unclear. The CDR3 has 14 amino acids. Germline V gives CDR1 SGHRS, CDR2 YFSETQ. V was cut by 0 bases and J by 4 bases, with 8 bases left in between. CDR3 region: CASSLDGGNQPQHF. The CDR3 nucleotides are TGCGCCAGCAGCTTGGATGGAGGGAATCAGCCCCAGCATTTT.

The rearrangement uses TRBV27 and TRBJ1-5; possible D gene TRBD1, 6 bases. With 1 base removed from V and 5 bases from J, the gap between germline ends came to 12 bases. CDR3 size: 15 residues. Germline loops: CDR1 MNHEY, CDR2 SMNVEV (reference sequence). CDR3 residues: CASSLLSPGDQPQHF. CDR3 nucleotides: TGTGCCAGCAGTTTATTGTCGCCAGGGGATCAGCCCCAGCATTTT.

The chain carries TRBV27 and TRBJ2-3, with D unclear. This CDR3 has 14 residues. The germline CDR1 and CDR2 sequences are MNHEY and SMNVEV (reference sequence). Trimming left V 6 bases short and J 2 bases short, with 12 bases between. CDR3 DNA sequence: TGTGCCAGCAGCGGTTCCCAGGACACAGATACGCAGTATTTT. Translating gives CASSGSQDTDTQYF.

As for this clone: Other DNA variants within this sample encode the same CDR3. The rearrangement links TRBV30 to TRBJ2-7; 7 nucleotides match TRBD1. The V segment lost 2 bases and the J segment 4 bases; nucleotides outside the gene matches: 2. This CDR3 comprises 12 residues. Germline V CDR1 and CDR2: GTSNPN, SVGIG (reference sequence). CDR3 in DNA: TGTGCCTGGAGTCCAGGGGGATACGAGCAGTACTTC. Its protein is CAWSPGGYEQYF.

V is TRBV19 and J is TRBJ1-5; 7 nucleotides line up with TRBD1. Trimming took 5 bases from V and 4 from J; bases not matched to a gene: 2. The germline gives CDR1 LNHDA, CDR2 SQIVND (reference sequence). The CDR3 has 13 amino acids. The CDR3 bases are TGTGCCAGTAGTCCGACAGGGAATCAGCCCCAGCATTTT. Translating gives CASSPTGNQPQHF.

The V gene is TRBV5-1, the J gene TRBJ1-1, with D maybe TRBD1 (6 bases). This CDR3 comprises 15 residues. The ends were cut back, 2 bases at V and 0 bases at J, with 11 bases in the middle. Germline V gene lookup returns CDR1 SGHRS and CDR2 YFSETQ. DNA for the CDR3: TGCGCCAGCAGCTTAGGGGGGGCCCTGAACACTGAAGCTTTCTTT. Amino acid sequence: CASSLGGALNTEAFF.

V and J are TRBV3-1 (or the pseudogene TRBV3-2) and TRBJ2-3; 7 bases map to TRBD1. Germline lookup yields CDR1 LGHDT and CDR2 YNNKEL (reference sequence). The ends lost 2 bases at V and 4 bases at J; junction bases unmatched: 6. The CDR3 has 15 amino acids. This chain's CDR3 is CASSQRGQGPDTQYF. DNA of the CDR3: TGTGCCAGCAGCCAAAGGGGGCAAGGGCCAGATACGCAGTATTTT.

This clone showed up just a few times. The chain uses TRBV5-5 and TRBJ2-2; TRBD1 aligns across 8 bases. Germline V gene sequence: CDR1 SGHKS, CDR2 YYEKEE (reference sequence). The V and J ends lost 4 bases and 5 bases, in that order; junction bases with no gene match: 7. CDR3 length: 15 residues. The CDR3 sequence: CASSPTQGATGELFF. For the CDR3, the DNA is TGTGCCAGCAGCCCGACTCAGGGGGCAACCGGGGAGCTGTTTTTT.

The rearrangement uses TRBV9 and TRBJ2-3, with D perhaps matching TRBD2 (6 bases). Looked up from germline, CDR1 is SGDLS and CDR2 is YYNGEE. The CDR3 runs 15 residues. The V end was cut by 0 bases, the J end by 2 bases, with 10 bases between. CDR3: CASSVGGRNTDTQYF. CDR3 sequence (DNA): TGTGCCAGCAGCGTAGGTGGGAGGAACACAGATACGCAGTATTTT. Supplemented by reference TRBV9 and TRBJ2-3, the full variable domain reads DSGVTQTPKHLITATGQRVTLRCSPRSGDLSVYWYQQSLDQGLQFLIQYYNGEERAKGNILERFSAQQFPDLHSELNLSSLELGDSALYFCASSVGGRNTDTQYFGPGTRLTVL.

The chain uses TRBV27 and TRBJ1-2; D call uncertain. Per germline, CDR1 MNHEY and CDR2 SMNVEV (reference sequence). Trimming cost V 5 bases and J 5 bases, with 15 bases left between them. The CDR3 length is 14 residues. This CDR3 reads CASSTREGWYGYTF. The CDR3 DNA sequence: TGTGCCAGCAGTACCAGAGAGGGTTGGTATGGCTACACCTTC.

The chain couples TRBV28 to TRBJ2-5, with a weak D call TRBD1 (5 bases). V gave up 1 base and J gave up 5 bases, with 11 bases separating them. The CDR3 has 14 amino acids. CDR1 and CDR2 from the germline V gene are MDHEN and SYDVKM. CDR3 sequence: CASSLFTGLETQYF. The CDR3 nucleotides read TGTGCCAGCAGTTTATTCACAGGTCTGGAGACCCAGTACTTC.

The J gene is TRBJ2-2, the V gene TRBV9, with D unclear. The CDR3 is 14 residues long. Looked up from germline, CDR1 is SGDLS and CDR2 is YYNGEE. V was trimmed by 0 bases and J by 0 bases, leaving 3 bases between them. CDR3 coding DNA: TGTGCCAGCAGCGTAGTGACGAACACCGGGGAGCTGTTTTTT. Amino acid sequence: CASSVVTNTGELFF.

V is TRBV5-4 and J is TRBJ2-1; D possibly corresponds to TRBD1 (6 bases). This CDR3 is built from 15 residues. The V gene's germline CDR1 is SGHNT and CDR2 YYREEE (reference sequence). V was clipped by 0 bases and J by 5 bases, with 12 bases between them. This chain's CDR3 is CASSLVIQGDNEQFF. CDR3 sequence (DNA): TGTGCCAGCAGCTTGGTGATACAGGGAGACAATGAGCAGTTCTTC.

This clone was seen at least ten times. The CDR3 sequence is CASSSDRGTGELFF. DNA for the CDR3: TGTGCCAGCAGTTCCGACAGGGGAACCGGGGAGCTGTTTTTT. The chain couples TRBV6-2 or TRBV6-3 to TRBJ2-2, with TRBD1 matching 8 bases. The CDR3 runs to 14 residues. Germline-derived CDR1 and CDR2 are MNHEY and SVGEGT. The J segment lost 5 bases and the V segment lost 4 bases, leaving 3 bases of the junction unmatched.

The chain joins TRBV19 to TRBJ1-3; 7 positions match TRBD1. This CDR3 region has 16 residues. The V and J ends lost 4 bases and 2 bases, in that order; junction bases with no gene match: 8. Germline values: CDR1 LNHDA, CDR2 SQIVND (reference sequence). For the CDR3, the DNA is TGTGCCAGTAGTACTACACAGGGGACGGCTGGAAACACCATATATTTT. Amino acid sequence: CASSTTQGTAGNTIYF. Filled out from reference TRBV19 and TRBJ1-3, the complete variable domain reads DGGITQSPKYLFRKEGQNVTLSCEQNLNHDAMYWYRQDPGQGLRLIYYSQIVNDFQKGDIAEGYSVSREKKESFPLTVTSAQKNPTAFYLCASSTTQGTAGNTIYFGEGSWLTVV.